This T cell receptor (beta chain) was obtained from a study of shared clonotypes between healthy human individuals. Study results and limitations: Against clonotypes common to all four donors, non-shared ones had lower generation probabilities.

All donors were healthy HIV-negative adults lacking recent acute infections or vaccinations. This CDR3 contains 13 residues. Per the germline V gene, CDR1 is SGDLS and CDR2 is YYNGEE. J was trimmed by 4 bases and V by 3 bases; bases with no gene match: 1. In the study's own analysis: ImmunoSEQ gave junction-only sequences without quality scores, so filtering differed. Assay used: immunoSEQ multiplex PCR; TCRdb lists only in-frame clones, some missing. V, J and clone size are taken as reported in that table, and D and trimming were inferred from the DNA itself. The sample has some 2,500,000 clones, 90% to 95% seen once; the top ten hold about 0.39%. This clone occurred once. Antigen unknown.

This clonotype was sampled from a man aged 18 to 29 in good health. Some clones in this sample may be carry-over from other donors' samples. This sequence joins TRBV9 and TRBJ2-1, with TRBD1 matching 7 bases. Sequences were obtained from naive CD4+ T cells from PBMCs. Subset meaning: CD45RA+ positively selected. The CDR3 coding sequence is TGTGCCAGCAGCGCAGGGGGATACAATGAGCAGTTCTTC. Protein product: CASSAGGYNEQFF.